Presented here are 22 T cell receptor beta chains from one specimen sequenced in a study of blood T cells in healthy people across ages. Using a J-beta primer mix together with a sample-barcoded 5' primer, a second PCR was run for roughly 7 to 12 cycles. TCRdb recomputed calls from the 5' RACE reads with MiXCR, one row per CDR3 protein. The sample shows over 550,000 distinct CDR3 sequences, about 30% of them seen only once. The sample consisted of blood. The receptors here all came from a woman of 80 years or more in good health.

This clonotype came up many times. J is TRBJ2-1 and V is TRBV7-6; either TRBD1 or TRBD2 may fit D (6 bases each). CDR3 length: 15 residues. Germline loops: CDR1 SGHVS, CDR2 FNYEAQ. Deletions cut 1 base from V and 4 bases from J, with 11 bases between. The CDR3, as DNA: TGTGCCAGCAGCTTAGAGTGGGGGGCTTACAATGAGCAGTTCTTC. Its protein product is CASSLEWGAYNEQFF.

The CDR3 DNA reads TGTGCCAGCAGCTTGGTTTTAGCCCCAGGCGAGCAGTACTTC. Protein product: CASSLVLAPGEQYF. The chain has TRBV5-5 and TRBJ2-5, with D unresolved. The J call may be incorrect, as the DNA end agrees better with TRBJ2-7. This CDR3 spans 14 amino acids. Germline CDR1 reads SGHKS; CDR2 reads YYEKEE (reference sequence).

This clonotype was seen many times. This sequence joins TRBV7-9 and TRBJ1-5; a possible D gene is TRBD1 (6 bases). Germline V gene lookup returns CDR1 SEHNR and CDR2 FQNEAQ (reference sequence). The V and J ends lost 5 bases and 7 bases respectively, with 12 bases between them. CDR3 length: 13 residues. The CDR3 reads CASSHEGDQPQHF. CDR3 nucleotide sequence: TGTGCCAGCAGCCACGAGGGGGACCAGCCCCAGCATTTT.

This clonotype occurred many times. This sequence joins TRBV5-4 and TRBJ2-1, with 11 bases that match TRBD2. This CDR3 spans 16 amino acids. After removal of 3 bases from V and 6 bases from J, the junction contained 8 bases not matched to a gene. Germline V gene lookup returns CDR1 SGHNT and CDR2 YYREEE (reference sequence). CDR3: CASSYNGLAGFNEQFF. The DNA for the CDR3 is TGTGCCAGCAGCTACAACGGACTAGCGGGCTTCAATGAGCAGTTCTTC.

This clonotype was seen a handful of times. The rearrangement uses TRBV9 and TRBJ1-2; possible D gene TRBD1, 5 bases. Germline values: CDR1 SGDLS, CDR2 YYNGEE. V lost 0 bases and J 4 bases, leaving 13 bases between the germline ends. The CDR3 is 15 residues long. Here the CDR3 reads CASSVVQGGIYGYTF. CDR3 nucleotides: TGTGCCAGCAGCGTAGTTCAGGGAGGGATCTATGGCTACACCTTC.

The chain is built from TRBV6-6 and TRBJ2-4; weak D call: TRBD2 (5 bases). With the DNA end fitting TRBJ2-7 better, the J assignment may be wrong. Germline V CDR1 and CDR2: MNHNY, SVGAGI (reference sequence). The CDR3 covers 14 residues. Here the CDR3 reads CASSRDVGTYEQYF. In nucleotides, the CDR3 is TGTGCCAGCAGCCGGGATGTCGGTACCTACGAGCAGTACTTC.

The genes are TRBV30 and TRBJ2-1; no firm D call. Germline V gene data show CDR1 as GTSNPN and CDR2 as SVGIG (reference sequence). This CDR3 has 13 amino acids. V lost 1 base and J 7 bases, leaving 11 bases between the germline ends. The CDR3 nucleotides read TGTGCCTGGAGTGCCTCGGTTGGTAATGAGCAGTTCTTC. Translating gives CAWSASVGNEQFF.

This clonotype was recorded only once. At one of its ends the junction is not consistent with the germline gene, which may arise from a read error. The chain links TRBV13 to TRBJ2-6; 11 bases are shared with TRBD1. The germline gives CDR1 PRHDT, CDR2 FYEKMQ (reference sequence). The CDR3 consists of 22 residues. CDR3 in DNA: TGTGCCAGCAGCTTATCCGGGACAGGGGGTTTTTTCGGAGGTTCTGGGGCCAACGTCCCGACTTTC. As protein: CASSLSGTGGFFGGSGANVPTF.

This clonotype was seen ten or more times. This chain links TRBV7-2 with TRBJ1-2, with D perhaps matching TRBD1 (6 bases). The CDR3 is 13 residues long. Germline V CDR1 and CDR2: SGHTA, FQGNSA. V was cut by 5 bases and J by 9 bases, with 16 bases left in between. The CDR3 loop reads CASSTGQLGSYTF. The CDR3 region has the DNA TGTGCCAGCAGCACCGGACAGCTAGGGAGCTACACCTTC.

The V gene is TRBV28, the J gene TRBJ1-1; 12 positions match TRBD1. CDR3 size: 15 residues. Germline assignment: CDR1 MDHEN and CDR2 SYDVKM. The V gene end was trimmed by 7 bases and the J gene end by 0 bases; junction bases not matched to a gene: 3. CDR3 loop: CASTGTGGVNTEAFF. Written as DNA, the CDR3 is TGTGCCAGCACCGGGACAGGGGGCGTGAACACTGAAGCTTTCTTT.

This CDR3 is CASRRAPFGGTQYF. The CDR3 nucleotides are TGTGCCAGCAGAAGGGCCCCATTCGGGGGGACCCAGTACTTC. V and J are TRBV2 and TRBJ2-5, with D possibly being TRBD2 (6 bases). CDR1 and CDR2 (germline): SNHLY, FYNNEI. V lost 6 bases, J lost 7 bases, and 18 bases lay in between. CDR3 length: 14 amino acids.

This clonotype was observed at least ten times. The chain carries TRBV28 and TRBJ2-7, with D possibly being TRBD1 (6 bases). V lost 4 bases and J 1 base, leaving 11 bases between the germline ends. The CDR3 extends over 14 amino acids. Germline V gene lookup returns CDR1 MDHEN and CDR2 SYDVKM. CDR3 protein: CASSSYGQSYEQYF. CDR3 nucleotides: TGTGCCAGCAGTTCTTACGGACAGTCCTACGAGCAGTACTTC. Based on the CDR3 plus reference TRBV28 and TRBJ2-7, the full variable domain is DVKVTQSSRYLVKRTGEKVFLECVQDMDHENMFWYRQDPGLGLRLIYFSYDVKMKEKGDIPEGYSVSREKKERFSLILESASTNQTSMYLCASSSYGQSYEQYFGPGTRLTVT.

This clonotype was picked up many times. The chain recombines TRBV9 with TRBJ2-3, with TRBD1 matching 7 bases. There are 16 residues in the CDR3. Germline V CDR1 and CDR2: SGDLS, YYNGEE. V dropped 2 bases and J dropped 6; count of bases not matched to a gene: 12. The CDR3 loop reads CASSVWDSSMADTQYF. In DNA, the CDR3 is TGTGCCAGCAGCGTCTGGGACAGCTCGATGGCGGATACGCAGTATTTT.

The table lists this clonotype with many counts. The chain joins TRBV7-8 to TRBJ1-2; TRBD1 is a possible D gene (6 bases). V lost 1 base and J lost 6, with 6 bases in between. There are 12 residues in the CDR3. Per germline, CDR1 SGHVS and CDR2 FQNEAQ. CDR3 DNA sequence: TGTGCCAGCAGCTTAGAGGGGGATGGCTACACCTTC. Encoded protein: CASSLEGDGYTF. Filled out from reference TRBV7-8 and TRBJ1-2, the complete variable domain reads GAGVSQSPRYKVAKRGQDVALRCDPISGHVSLFWYQQALGQGPEFLTYFQNEAQLDKSGLPSDRFFAERPEGSVSTLKIQRTQQEDSAVYLCASSLEGDGYTFGSGTRLTVV.

This sequence joins TRBV7-9 and TRBJ1-2; D remains ambiguous. The germline V and J ends were trimmed by 4 bases and 5 bases, with 14 bases remaining between them. Germline V gives CDR1 SEHNR, CDR2 FQNEAQ (reference sequence). The CDR3 runs 14 residues. Here the CDR3 reads CASSSAGSTYGYTF. In nucleotides, the CDR3 is TGTGCCAGCAGCTCCGCAGGATCGACGTATGGCTACACCTTC.

This clonotype was picked up many times. CDR3 residues: CASSFGTSGGYNEQFF. The CDR3 DNA follows: TGTGCCAGCAGCTTTGGGACTAGCGGGGGCTACAATGAGCAGTTCTTC. The V and J genes are TRBV5-6 and TRBJ2-1; 14 bases align to TRBD2. CDR3 length: 16 residues. V lost 2 bases, J lost 3 bases, and 1 base stayed unmatched. The V gene's germline CDR1 is SGHDT and CDR2 YYEEEE.

Comment on this clonotype: A much larger clone sits a single nucleotide away, making a read error possible. This chain joins TRBV12-3 or TRBV12-4 and TRBJ2-7; TRBD1 aligns across 8 bases. CDR3 length equals 13 residues. Trimming removed 6 bases from V and 11 bases from J; junction bases left unmatched: 12. The CDR3 here is CASRHTGGREKYF. The CDR3 nucleotides are TGTGCCAGCAGGCATACAGGGGGGAGAGAGAAGTACTTC.

The chain is built from TRBV20-1 and TRBJ2-3; 11 bases match TRBD2. This CDR3 is built from 19 residues. The V and J ends lost 5 bases and 0 bases, in that order; junction bases with no gene match: 16. CDR1 and CDR2 from the germline V gene are DFQATT and SNEGSKA (reference sequence). CDR3 in DNA: TGCAGTGCTGGCCGCCCTAGCGGGGGGATCCTGGGGAGCACAGATACGCAGTATTTT. Translation gives CSAGRPSGGILGSTDTQYF.

This clonotype was found many times. V gene TRBV6-6 combines with J gene TRBJ2-1; D tentatively fits TRBD1 or TRBD2 (6 bases each). Germline assignment: CDR1 MNHNY and CDR2 SVGAGI (reference sequence). Trimming left V 2 bases short and J 8 bases short, with 7 bases between. The CDR3 sequence is 12 residues long. CDR3 in amino acids: CASSYRGDEQFF. The CDR3 coding sequence is TGTGCCAGCAGTTACAGGGGGGATGAGCAGTTCTTC.

This clonotype has just a few counts. The chain links TRBV2 to TRBJ2-3; 7 positions match TRBD2. The V gene's germline CDR1 is SNHLY and CDR2 FYNNEI. CDR3 length: 15 amino acids. The V segment lost 6 bases and the J segment 0 bases; nucleotides outside the gene matches: 6. The CDR3 region has the DNA TGTGCCAGCAGGGCTAGCGGTCCTAGCACAGATACGCAGTATTTT. This encodes CASRASGPSTDTQYF. Full variable domain (missing parts from reference TRBV2 and TRBJ2-3): EPEVTQTPSHQVTQMGQEVILRCVPISNHLYFYWYRQILGQKVEFLVSFYNNEISEKSEIFDDQFSVERPDGSNFTLKIRSTKLEDSAMYFCASRASGPSTDTQYFGPGTRLTVL.

This clonotype was seen at least ten times. The V gene is TRBV3-1, the J gene TRBJ2-7; possible D gene TRBD1, 5 bases. Deletions cut 7 bases from V and 0 bases from J, with 13 bases between. CDR1 is LGHDT and CDR2 is YNNKEL in the germline V gene (reference sequence). The CDR3 is made up of 14 amino acids. As DNA, the CDR3 is TGTGCCAGCAACACAGGAAGGAGCTCCTACGAGCAGTACTTC. This gives the protein CASNTGRSSYEQYF.

This clonotype was observed a few times. A read error may be the cause here, since a much bigger clone is one base away. The V gene is TRBV5-1, the J gene TRBJ2-7; D unclear. The CDR3 totals 13 residues. Per the germline V gene, CDR1 is SGHRS and CDR2 is YFSETQ. V was clipped by 4 bases and J by 5 bases, with 13 bases between them. The CDR3 DNA is TGCGCCAGCAGCAAGGGAACGTGTGACGAGCAGTACTTC. It is translated as CASSKGTCDEQYF.